This T cell receptor (beta chain) originates from a study of T cell changes during pregnancy in multiple sclerosis. The length of the CDR3 is 15 residues. V gave up 3 bases and J gave up 2 bases, with 14 bases separating them. Germline CDR1 and CDR2: SNHLY and FYNNEI. Produced via immunoSEQ multiplex PCR; TCRdb's table is partial and in-frame only. The sample shows fewer than 85,000 clones, 93% of them seen only once. This clone was found once. The material sequenced was peripheral blood, taken in the second trimester of pregnancy. The chain uses TRBV2 and TRBJ2-7; D is perhaps TRBD1 (6 bases). The TCR comes from a female donor with multiple sclerosis, enrolled in a pregnancy study. The CDR3 region is CASSERTDPPYEQYF. CDR3 sequence (DNA): TGTGCCAGCAGTGAGAGGACAGACCCTCCCTACGAGCAGTACTTC.